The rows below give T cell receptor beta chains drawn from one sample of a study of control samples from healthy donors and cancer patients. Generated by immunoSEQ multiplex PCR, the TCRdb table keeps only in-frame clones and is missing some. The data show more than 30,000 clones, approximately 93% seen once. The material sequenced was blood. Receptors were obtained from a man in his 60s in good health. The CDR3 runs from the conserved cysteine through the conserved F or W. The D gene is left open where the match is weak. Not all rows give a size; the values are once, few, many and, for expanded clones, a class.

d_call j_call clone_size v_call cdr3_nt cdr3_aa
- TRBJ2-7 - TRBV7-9 TGTGCCAGCAGCCCCTTTGGGGCGGGCAGCTCCTACGAGCAGTACTTC CASSPFGAGSSYEQYF
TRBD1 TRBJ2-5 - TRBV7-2 TGTGCCAGCAGCCCTGGACAGGGGAAGACCCAGTACTTC CASSPGQGKTQYF
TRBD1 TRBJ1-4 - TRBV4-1 TGCGCCAGCAGCCCCGCTGGACAGGGTTCTAATGAAAAACTGTTTTTT CASSPAGQGSNEKLFF
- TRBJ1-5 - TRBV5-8 TGTGCCAGCAGCTTGGGACAGGTTAGCAATCAGCCCCAGCATTTT CASSLGQVSNQPQHF
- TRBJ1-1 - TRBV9 TGTGCCAGCAGCGTAGCTCTTAACACTGAAGCTTTCTTT CASSVALNTEAFF
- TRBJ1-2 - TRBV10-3 TGTGCCATCAGTGAAGGAAGGGTACATGGCTACACCTTC CAISEGRVHGYTF
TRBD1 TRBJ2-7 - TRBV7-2 TGTGCCAGCAGCTCATTAGACAGGGGCCTACGCTACGAGCAGTACTTC CASSSLDRGLRYEQYF
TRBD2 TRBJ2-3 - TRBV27 TGTGCCAGCAGTAGAAGACTAGCGGGGGTCACAGATACGCAGTATTTT CASSRRLAGVTDTQYF
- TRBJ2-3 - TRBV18 TGTGCCAGCTCACCCCTCGGCGGGACTAGCACAGATACGCAGTATTTT CASSPLGGTSTDTQYF
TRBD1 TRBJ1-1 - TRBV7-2 TGTGCCAGCAGCTTAGTTGCAGGGGGCAACACTGAAGCTTTCTTT CASSLVAGGNTEAFF
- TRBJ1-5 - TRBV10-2 TGCGCCAGCAGTGACGGGACGGGAGGCAATCAGCCCCAGCATTTT CASSDGTGGNQPQHF
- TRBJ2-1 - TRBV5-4 TGTGCGAGCAGGGTGGGCGAAGGGGAGCAGTTCTTC CASRVGEGEQFF
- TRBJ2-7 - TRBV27 TGTGCCAGCAGTTTGAACAGACCTACATTCTACGAGCAGTACTTC CASSLNRPTFYEQYF
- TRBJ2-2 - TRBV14 TGTGCCAGCAGGGACCTGGGACATGACAACACCGGGGAGCTGTTTTTT CASRDLGHDNTGELFF
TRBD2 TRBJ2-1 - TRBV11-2 TGTGCCAGCAGACTAGCGGGTGAGCAGTTCTTC CASRLAGEQFF
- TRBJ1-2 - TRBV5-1 TGCGCCAGCAGCTTGAATCCGACCAATATCGCTTATGGCTACACCTTC CASSLNPTNIAYGYTF
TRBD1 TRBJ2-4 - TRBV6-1 TGTGCCAGCAGTGACAAGCCGGGACAGGGCCTCCGTAGTGGTAGGGGCATTCAGTACTTC CASSDKPGQGLRSGRGIQYF
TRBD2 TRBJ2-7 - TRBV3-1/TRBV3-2 TGTGCCAGCAGCAAGAGCGGGGGGTCCTCCTACGAGCAGTACTTC CASSKSGGSSYEQYF
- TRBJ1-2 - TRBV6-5 TGTGCCAGCAGTTACGGCCTCAACTATGGCTACACCTTC CASSYGLNYGYTF
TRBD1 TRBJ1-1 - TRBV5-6 TGTGCCAGCAGCTTCCGGGACAGGGGGCGCGGAGGCGAAGCTTTCTTT CASSFRDRGRGGEAFF
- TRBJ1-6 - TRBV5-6 TGTGCCAGCAGCTTGGGACAGCTTAACTATAATTCACCCCTCCACTTT CASSLGQLNYNSPLHF
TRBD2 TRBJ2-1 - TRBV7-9 TGTGCCAGCAGCTTGGGGACTAGCGGGGCCGATGAGCAGTTCTTC CASSLGTSGADEQFF
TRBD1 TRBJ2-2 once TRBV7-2 TGTGCCAGCAGCTCGGACAGGGGGCGCACCGGGGAGCTGTTTTTT CASSSDRGRTGELFF
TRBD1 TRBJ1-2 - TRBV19 TGTGCCAGTAGTATCCCCGGGACAGGGGAGCGGGGCTACACCTTC CASSIPGTGERGYTF
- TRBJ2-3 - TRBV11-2 TGTGCCAGCAGCTCGGGACGCTATACAGATACGCAGTATTTT CASSSGRYTDTQYF
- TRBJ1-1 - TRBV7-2 TGTGCCAGCAGCTCTTTCCGACAGGTCTCCACTGAAGCTTTCTTT CASSSFRQVSTEAFF
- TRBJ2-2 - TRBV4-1 TGCGCCAGCAGCCAAGTAACAGGACCCACCGGGGAGCTGTTTTTT CASSQVTGPTGELFF
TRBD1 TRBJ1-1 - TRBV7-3 TGTGCCAGCAGCCTCGCGGACAGGGTTGGAGCTGAAGCTTTCTTT CASSLADRVGAEAFF
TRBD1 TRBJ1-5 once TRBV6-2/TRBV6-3 TGTGCCAGCAGCCTGGCAGGGGGCGGCAATCAGCCCCAGCATTTT CASSLAGGGNQPQHF
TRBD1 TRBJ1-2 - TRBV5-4 TGTGCCAGCACCACGGACAGGGTGAGCGGCTACACCTTC CASTTDRVSGYTF
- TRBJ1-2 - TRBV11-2 TGTGCCAGCAGCTTAGTTCCAGGGGAGTATGGTGGCTACACCTTC CASSLVPGEYGGYTF
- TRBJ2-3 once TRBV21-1 TGTGCCAGCAGCTGTCGTCGACTAGCGGGGAACCCGGATTTT CASSCRRLAGNPDF
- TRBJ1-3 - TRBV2 TGTGCCAGCAGCACGGACAGCCGGCCTGGAAACACCATATATTTT CASSTDSRPGNTIYF
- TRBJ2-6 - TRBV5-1 TGCGCCAGCAAGGTCAGCTTACTCTCTGGGGCCAACGTCCTGACTTTC CASKVSLLSGANVLTF
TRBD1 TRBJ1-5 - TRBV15 TGTGCCACCACAGGGGGCAGCAATCAGCCCCAGCATTTT CATTGGSNQPQHF
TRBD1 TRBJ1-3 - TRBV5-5 TGTGCCAGCAGCTCTTACAGGGGAACTGGAAACACCATATATTTT CASSSYRGTGNTIYF
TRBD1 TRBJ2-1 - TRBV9 TGTGCCAGCAGCCACAGGGGTGTGTCCTACAATGAGCAGTTCTTC CASSHRGVSYNEQFF
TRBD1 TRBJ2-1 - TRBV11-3 TGTGCCAGCAGCTCCTCTGGGACAGGGCCGGTTCACAATGAGCAGTTCTTC CASSSSGTGPVHNEQFF
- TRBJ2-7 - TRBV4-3 TGCGCCAGCAGCCAAGACAGGGGACCTCCCTACGAGCAGTACTTC CASSQDRGPPYEQYF
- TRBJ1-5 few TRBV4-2 TGTGCCAGCAGCCAAGTACAGGGCAATCAGCCCCAGCATTTT CASSQVQGNQPQHF
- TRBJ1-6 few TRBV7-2 TGTGCCAGCAGCCCCCTCGGGGGACCCGGCGCCTATAATTCACCCCTCCACTTT CASSPLGGPGAYNSPLHF
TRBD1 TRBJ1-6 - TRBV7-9 TGTGCCAGCCCCGGGACAGGGGATTCACCCCTCCACTTT CASPGTGDSPLHF
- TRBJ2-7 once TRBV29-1 TGCAGCGGCCGTGGAGATTCCTACGAGCAGTACTTC CSGRGDSYEQYF
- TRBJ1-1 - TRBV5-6 TGTGCCAGCAGCTTGGGGTGGGGGATGAACACTGAAGCTTTCTTT CASSLGWGMNTEAFF
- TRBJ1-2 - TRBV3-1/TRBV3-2 TGTGCCAGCAGCCAAGAAACCCGGGGGCTTGGGTATGGCTACACCTTC CASSQETRGLGYGYTF
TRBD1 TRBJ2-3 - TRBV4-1 TGCGCCAGCAGCCAAGATGACCAGGGGGCAGCCACAGATACGCAGTATTTT CASSQDDQGAATDTQYF
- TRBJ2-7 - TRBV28 TGTGCCAGCAGTCCCGGCGGACAACTTTCCTACGAGCAGTACTTC CASSPGGQLSYEQYF
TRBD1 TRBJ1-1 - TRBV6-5 TGTGCCACCGACAGGGGGCTGACTGAAGCTTTCTTT CATDRGLTEAFF
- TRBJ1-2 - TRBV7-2 TGTGCCAGCAGCTTCGACAGAAGAGGCTACACCTTC CASSFDRRGYTF